This T cell receptor (beta chain) was documented in a study of blood T cell repertoires in COVID-19. Germline CDR1 and CDR2: SGHTA and FQGNSA. V was pared by 5 bases and J by 8 bases, with 6 bases of the junction left unmatched. The CDR3 has 14 residues. Profiled with immunoSEQ multiplex PCR; TCRdb holds only in-frame clones, not every one. The sample has under 200,000 clones, roughly 84% seen once. The chain employs TRBV7-2 and TRBJ1-6; 7 positions match TRBD1. The receptor was isolated from a human donor in a cohort sampled during active COVID-19. The sequenced sample consisted of peripheral blood. The CDR3 region has the DNA TGTGCCAGCAGCCTCGACAGGGTTTATTCACCCCTCCACTTT. Protein: CASSLDRVYSPLHF.